The 21 T cell receptor beta chains below all came from one sample that was sequenced in a study of T cell responses to AZD1222 COVID-19 vaccine. Only in-frame clones appear in the TCRdb table, and some are missing; sequencing was by immunoSEQ multiplex PCR. This table holds roughly 70,000 clones, about 85% found once. Specimen: peripheral blood, collected on day 0 of AZD1222 vaccination. The receptor set was obtained from an adult in good health.

The chain is built from TRBV4-2 and TRBJ2-2; D may be TRBD2 (6 bases). Germline CDR1 reads LGHNA; CDR2 reads YNFKEQ. Trimming removed 1 base from V and 3 bases from J, with 12 bases in between. The CDR3 is made up of 16 amino acids. The CDR3 sequence is CASSQARGVDTGELFF. CDR3 DNA: TGTGCCAGCAGCCAAGCGCGGGGAGTGGACACCGGGGAGCTGTTTTTT.

This clone was seen only once. The chain combines TRBV13 with TRBJ2-6; D gene unclear. This CDR3 contains 15 residues. Germline values: CDR1 PRHDT, CDR2 FYEKMQ (reference sequence). Between the trimmed V and J ends, which lost 1 base and 1 base, there was a span of 5 bases. The CDR3 loop is CASSLAGSGANVLTF. CDR3 sequence (DNA): TGTGCCAGCAGCTTAGCCGGTTCTGGGGCCAACGTCCTGACTTTC.

The V and J genes are TRBV19 and TRBJ2-7; TRBD2 might be the D (5 bases). CDR3 length equals 12 residues. Trimming shortened V by 5 bases and J by 3 bases, and 8 bases separated the two germline ends. Germline assignment: CDR1 LNHDA and CDR2 SQIVND (reference sequence). DNA of the CDR3: TGTGCCAGTAGTTCCGGACTCTACGAGCAGTACTTC. This gives the protein CASSSGLYEQYF.

This clone occurred a few times. The chain recombines TRBV7-8 with TRBJ2-2; D is unresolved. This CDR3 spans 13 amino acids. From germline, CDR1 is SGHVS and CDR2 FQNEAQ. The V and J ends lost 5 bases and 5 bases respectively, with 9 bases between them. The DNA of the CDR3 is TGTGCCAGCAGCCCCGACGGGACCGGGGAGCTGTTTTTT. Protein sequence: CASSPDGTGELFF.

This clone was counted only a few times. The chain employs TRBV9 and TRBJ1-2; tentative D call: TRBD1 (6 bases). CDR3 size: 15 residues. V lost 0 bases, J lost 2 bases, and 11 bases lay in between. Germline CDR1 and CDR2: SGDLS and YYNGEE. CDR3 coding DNA: TGTGCCAGCAGCGTAGCTCCAGGGGCGAACTATGGCTACACCTTC. It is translated as CASSVAPGANYGYTF.

This chain joins TRBV12-3 or TRBV12-4 and TRBJ1-2; D not certain. V gave up 4 bases and J gave up 4 bases, with 7 bases separating them. This CDR3 has 12 amino acids. The CDR3 sequence is CASSSLGYGYTF. As DNA, the CDR3 is TGTGCCAGCAGTTCGTTAGGCTATGGCTACACCTTC.

This sequence joins TRBV12-5 and TRBJ1-1, with D possibly TRBD1 on 6 matching bases. This CDR3 is built from 14 residues. The germline gives CDR1 LGHNT, CDR2 FRNRAP. V shed 6 bases and J shed 1 base, with 12 bases lying between them. This chain's CDR3 is CASGSGQPNTEAFF. The CDR3 bases are TGTGCTAGTGGATCAGGACAGCCGAACACTGAAGCTTTCTTT.

The V and J genes are TRBV19 and TRBJ1-1; the match to TRBD1 covers 10 bases. In germline, CDR1 is LNHDA, CDR2 SQIVND (reference sequence). Losses at the gene ends were 11 bases for V and 3 bases for J; bases not matched to a gene: 9. The CDR3 is 14 amino acids. CDR3 in DNA: TGTGCCTCGCTGACAGGGGGCTGGGACACTGAAGCTTTCTTT. This gives the protein CASLTGGWDTEAFF.

The CDR3 spells CASSETGKRPGANVLTF. In nucleotides, the CDR3 is TGCGCCAGCAGTGAGACAGGGAAGAGGCCTGGGGCCAACGTCCTGACTTTC. The chain links TRBV10-2 to TRBJ2-6; possible D gene TRBD1, 6 bases. V lost 2 bases and J lost 2, with 13 bases in between. This CDR3 has 17 amino acids. CDR1 is WSHSY, CDR2 SAAADI, per germline.

The chain is built from TRBV6-1 and TRBJ1-5; no clear D gene. The CDR3 length is 14 residues. Germline CDR1 reads MNHNS; CDR2 reads SASEGT. The V end was cut by 5 bases, the J end by 2 bases, with 10 bases between. In nucleotides, the CDR3 is TGTGCCAGCAGTTCTTCATCGGGCAATCAGCCCCAGCATTTT. Its translation is CASSSSSGNQPQHF.

The chain recombines TRBV5-4 with TRBJ1-2; TRBD1 is a possible D gene (6 bases). The CDR3 is 16 residues long. The V and J ends lost 0 bases and 8 bases respectively, with 20 bases between them. Germline CDR1 and CDR2: SGHNT and YYREEE (reference sequence). The CDR3 region has the DNA TGTGCCAGCAGCTTGGTGGGTCGGGGGGCTCGAACGGGCTACACCTTC. Translated, it gives CASSLVGRGARTGYTF.

This clone showed up just once. The chain combines TRBV10-3 with TRBJ2-1; 7 nucleotides match TRBD1. From germline, CDR1 is ENHRY and CDR2 SYGVKD. The V and J ends lost 8 bases and 0 bases, in that order; junction bases with no gene match: 4. The length of the CDR3 is 14 residues. The CDR3 DNA sequence: TGTGCCATCCAAGGGGGCAGCTCCTACAATGAGCAGTTCTTC. This codes for CAIQGGSSYNEQFF.

This rearrangement joins TRBV6-1 to TRBJ1-5; D remains unclear. Germline values: CDR1 MNHNS, CDR2 SASEGT. Trimming stripped 2 bases from V and 4 bases from J, with 6 bases between. CDR3 size: 13 residues. The CDR3 DNA reads TGTGCCAGCAGTGAACAGGAGAATCAGCCCCAGCATTTT. Its translation: CASSEQENQPQHF.

This clone was seen more than once but under ten times. This rearrangement joins TRBV7-9 to TRBJ2-7; perhaps TRBD2 as D (6 bases). Germline CDR1 and CDR2: SEHNR and FQNEAQ (reference sequence). CDR3 length equals 16 residues. V dropped 5 bases and J dropped 2 bases, with 19 bases sitting between them. The CDR3 coding sequence is TGTGCCAGCAGCCCGACGTCGGGAGAAGGCACCTACGAGCAGTACTTC. Amino acid sequence: CASSPTSGEGTYEQYF.

The chain uses TRBV7-8 and TRBJ1-1; D remains unclear. There are 11 residues in the CDR3. The V and J ends lost 5 bases and 7 bases respectively, with 8 bases between them. The germline V gene encodes CDR1 SGHVS and CDR2 FQNEAQ. For the CDR3, the DNA is TGTGCCAGCAGCGTAGGCGGTGAAGCTTTCTTT. As protein: CASSVGGEAFF.

The J gene is TRBJ1-2, the V gene TRBV9; perhaps TRBD1 as D (6 bases). The CDR3 loop spans 14 amino acids. From germline, CDR1 is SGDLS and CDR2 YYNGEE. The V and J ends lost 3 bases and 4 bases respectively, with 13 bases between them. The CDR3 loop is CASSASQGSYGYTF. The DNA for the CDR3 is TGTGCCAGCAGCGCAAGTCAGGGGAGCTATGGCTACACCTTC.

This clone was seen once. The V gene is TRBV19, the J gene TRBJ1-2, with D hard to call. The CDR3 covers 15 residues. The germline CDR1 and CDR2 sequences are LNHDA and SQIVND (reference sequence). V dropped 6 bases and J dropped 6 bases, with 20 bases sitting between them. In DNA, the CDR3 is TGTGCCAGTAGCCCAAACCCCCCCCTAAGGAATGGCTACACCTTC. This translates into CASSPNPPLRNGYTF.

There are a few counts of this clone. The rearrangement uses TRBV6-5 and TRBJ1-2; TRBD1 agrees at 7 bases. The CDR3 totals 14 residues. In germline, CDR1 is MNHEY, CDR2 SVGAGI. V shed 0 bases and J 5 bases; nucleotides not matched to a gene: 3. This chain's CDR3 is CASSYSDRDYGYTF. The CDR3 DNA reads as TGTGCCAGCAGTTACTCCGACAGGGATTATGGCTACACCTTC.

The CDR3 DNA reads as TGTGCCAGCACCCATCCAGGGAATCAGCCCCAGCATTTT. It encodes CASTHPGNQPQHF. V is TRBV6-5 and J is TRBJ1-5; weak D call: TRBD1 (5 bases). The germline CDR1 and CDR2 sequences are MNHEY and SVGAGI. The CDR3 length is 13 residues. The V end was cut by 7 bases, the J end by 4 bases, with 11 bases between.

This chain links TRBV11-2 with TRBJ1-1; D unresolved. Germline V gene data show CDR1 as SGHAT and CDR2 as FQNNGV. This CDR3 is 12 amino acids long. V was shortened by 5 bases and J by 3 bases, with 7 bases between the two germline ends. DNA of the CDR3: TGTGCCAGCAGCCTCTCGGACACTGAAGCTTTCTTT. Amino acids: CASSLSDTEAFF.

This clone has just a few counts. This chain links TRBV5-1 with TRBJ1-6; no firm D call. V was cut by 0 bases and J by 7 bases, with 11 bases left in between. CDR1 and CDR2 (germline): SGHRS, YFSETQ. The CDR3 is 15 residues long. In DNA form, the CDR3 reads TGCGCCAGCAGCTTGGTGGATGTGGGGAATTCACCCCTCCACTTT. Residues: CASSLVDVGNSPLHF.